The rows below give T cell receptor beta chains drawn from one sample of a study of early T cells in non-severe SARS-CoV-2 infection. TCRdb redid the calling of the 5' RACE reads with MiXCR, one entry per CDR3 protein. This sample has approximately 70,000 distinct CDR3 sequences, with 9.5% to 15% found just once. Sequencing input: whole blood. The source is an adult who was a healthcare worker with PCR-confirmed SARS-CoV-2 infection or an uninfected control (not recorded which). Each CDR3 is given with its conserved first and last residue. The D gene is left open where the match is weak. Where a row states a size, it is once, few, many or the class of an expanded clone; other rows omit it.

J,D,V,size,CDR3,DNA
TRBJ1-1,-,TRBV7-2,-,CASSARQNSRTEAFF,TGTGCCAGCAGCGCGAGACAGAACTCTAGGACTGAAGCTTTCTTT
TRBJ2-1,-,TRBV7-3,-,CASSLSGGGPLFEQFF,TGTGCCAGCAGCTTATCCGGGGGAGGCCCACTTTTTGAGCAGTTCTTC
TRBJ2-6,-,TRBV9,many,CASSVAWAGANVLTF,TGTGCCAGCAGCGTAGCGTGGGCTGGGGCCAACGTCCTGACTTTC
TRBJ1-3,TRBD1,TRBV6-6,few,CASSSAGGGNTIYF,TGTGCCAGCAGTTCTGCAGGGGGGGGAAACACCATATATTTT
TRBJ1-5,-,TRBV6-5,few,CASSYNQAGQPQHF,TGTGCCAGCAGTTATAACCAGGCCGGCCAGCCCCAGCATTTT
TRBJ2-5,-,TRBV5-1,many,CASSLEAGEETQYF,TGCGCCAGCAGCTTGGAGGCAGGGGAAGAGACCCAGTACTTC
TRBJ1-1,TRBD1,TRBV6-5,-,CASSLGQGTGTEAFF,TGTGCCAGCAGTTTAGGACAGGGGACGGGCACTGAAGCTTTCTTT
TRBJ1-5,-,TRBV19,many,CASSIYNNQPQHF,TGTGCCAGTAGTATATACAACAATCAGCCCCAGCATTTT
TRBJ1-2,TRBD1,TRBV7-3,few,CANSFLGGGYGYTF,TGTGCCAACAGCTTCCTAGGGGGCGGCTATGGCTACACCTTC
TRBJ2-1,TRBD2,TRBV7-8,many,CASSLVPSGRGNEQFF,TGTGCCAGCAGCTTAGTCCCTAGCGGGAGGGGGAATGAGCAGTTCTTC
TRBJ2-7,-,TRBV27,-,CASSPTDYEQYF,TGTGCCAGCAGTCCGACGGACTACGAGCAGTACTTC
TRBJ2-5,-,TRBV3-1,-,CASSRSTGQETQYF,TGTGCCAGCAGCCGCTCGACAGGACAAGAGACCCAGTACTTC
TRBJ2-4,-,TRBV21-1,-,CASRRVLTGAKNIQYF,TGTGCCAGCCGCCGAGTCCTAACGGGAGCCAAAAACATTCAGTACTTC
TRBJ1-2,-,TRBV12-3/TRBV12-4,few,CASSLGGNYGYTF,TGTGCCAGCAGCTTGGGGGGGAATTATGGCTACACCTTC
TRBJ2-7,TRBD2,TRBV5-1,-,CASSSSLTSGSSYEQYF,TGCGCCAGCAGCTCCTCCCTGACTAGCGGGAGCTCCTACGAGCAGTACTTC
TRBJ2-3,-,TRBV28,few,CASKEGGPSTDTQYF,TGTGCCAGCAAAGAGGGGGGGCCCAGCACAGATACGCAGTATTTT
TRBJ2-7,-,TRBV11-2,many,CASSQYRDNYEQYF,TGTGCCAGCAGCCAGTATCGGGACAACTACGAGCAGTACTTC
TRBJ1-2,-,TRBV29-1,many,CSVEDRRFLYGYTF,TGCAGCGTTGAAGATCGGAGGTTCCTCTATGGCTACACCTTC
TRBJ2-3,TRBD2,TRBV4-2,few,CASSQDPASGETDTQYF,TGTGCCAGCAGCCAAGATCCGGCTAGCGGGGAAACAGATACGCAGTATTTT
TRBJ2-7,TRBD2,TRBV24-1,-,CATSDPTSGYEQYF,TGTGCCACCAGTGATCCTACTAGCGGGTACGAGCAGTACTTC